These T cell receptor beta chains were read from a single sample in a study of T cells after yellow fever vaccination. TCRdb reprocessed the 5' RACE reads with MiXCR, giving one entry per CDR3 protein. The table records a few hundred thousand distinct CDR3 sequences, 4.1% of them present only once. The sample in question was PBMCs, obtained 5 days after the yellow fever booster vaccination. The receptors come from a man younger than 35 who received the YFV17D yellow fever vaccine. The CDR3 runs from the conserved cysteine through the conserved F or W. Fields, in order: clone size, D gene, J gene, V gene, CDR3 protein, CDR3 DNA. The D gene is left open where the match is weak. Only part of the rows carry a size: once, few, many, or a class if the clone is expanded.

many - TRBJ2-1 TRBV28 CASSGGTTEGNEQFF TGTGCCAGCAGTGGTGGGACCACCGAGGGCAATGAGCAGTTCTTC
- TRBD1 TRBJ2-1 TRBV12-3/TRBV12-4 CASSKTGGSSNEQFF TGTGCCAGCAGTAAGACAGGGGGCTCAAGCAATGAGCAGTTCTTC
many - TRBJ1-5 TRBV12-3/TRBV12-4 CASRDTGNQPQHF TGTGCCAGCAGAGACACAGGGAATCAGCCCCAGCATTTT
many - TRBJ2-2 TRBV6-5 CASSYENTGELFF TGTGCCAGCAGTTACGAGAACACCGGGGAGCTGTTTTTT
- - TRBJ1-4 TRBV7-2 CASSLLGITNEKLFF TGTGCCAGCAGCTTACTGGGCATAACTAATGAAAAACTGTTTTTT
many - TRBJ2-7 TRBV7-6 CASSLSDRGGTYEQYF TGTGCCAGCAGCTTAAGTGACAGGGGAGGGACCTACGAGCAGTACTTC
- - TRBJ2-5 TRBV12-3/TRBV12-4 CASSLWTPSETQYF TGTGCCAGCAGTTTATGGACCCCCTCCGAGACCCAGTACTTC
few TRBD2 TRBJ2-3 TRBV18 CASSPPSPTSGGAGSADTQYF TGTGCCAGCTCACCACCGTCTCCAACTAGCGGGGGGGCGGGGTCTGCGGATACGCAGTATTTT
- TRBD2 TRBJ2-2 TRBV15 CATSGGDYQNTGELFF TGTGCCACCAGCGGGGGGGACTACCAGAACACCGGGGAGCTGTTTTTT
- - TRBJ1-5 TRBV29-1 CSVVQGTHQPQHF TGCAGCGTAGTCCAGGGTACGCATCAGCCCCAGCATTTT
- TRBD1 TRBJ2-3 TRBV13 CASSITDRGRDGASTDTQYF TGTGCCAGCAGCATAACAGACAGGGGGCGCGACGGCGCTAGCACAGATACGCAGTATTTT
- - TRBJ2-5 TRBV18 CASSLDTRGETQYF TGTGCCAGCTCTCTTGATACAAGAGGGGAGACCCAGTACTTC